This T cell receptor beta chain was found in a study of PD-1 blockade in classical Hodgkin lymphoma. Regarding the study as a whole: At C4D1, TCR diversity had climbed significantly for CD4+ cells, though not for CD8+ cells. Whoever responded completely had baseline diversity much like that seen in newly diagnosed patients.

Turning to this clone: As yet, its antigen is unknown.

Germline V lookup: CDR1 SGDLS, CDR2 YYNGEE. V was clipped by 6 bases and J by 3 bases, with 12 bases between them. The CDR3 runs to 13 residues. The method was immunoSEQ multiplex PCR; TCRdb's version includes in-frame clones alone and lacks a portion of them. The sample holds 85,000 to 90,000 clones, 90% seen once. Noted time point: cycle 4 day 1 (C4D1), after about 6 weeks of nivolumab. Each patient's relapse followed autologous stem cell transplantation, and brentuximab vedotin exposure varied. This sequence was found in a human donor with classical Hodgkin lymphoma. J is TRBJ1-2 and V is TRBV9; the D is unclear. This specimen was peripheral blood mononuclear cells (PBMCs), taken before the fourth cycle of nivolumab. The CDR3 loop reads CASTVGNDYGYTF. The CDR3 DNA is TGTGCCAGCACCGTCGGAAACGACTATGGCTACACCTTC.